These T cell receptor beta chains were read from a single sample in a study of human T cells and chemical hapten exposure. MiXCR, run by TCRdb on the reads, gives a single entry per CDR3 protein. Altogether 95,000 to 150,000 distinct CDR3 sequences are present, over 7.5% being singletons, with the ten largest covering more than 1.3%. The sample was whole blood. The receptors were gathered from a human donor in good health. Some clones in this sample may be carry-over from other donors' samples. The CDR3 runs from the conserved cysteine through the conserved F or W. The D gene is left open where the match is weak. A clone size is listed for some rows: how often the clone was seen (once, few, many), or a class if it is expanded.

d_call: TRBD2; clone_size: NA; j_call: TRBJ2-3; v_call: TRBV3-1; cdr3_aa: CASSQGTSGNTDTQYF; cdr3_nt: TGTGCCAGCAGCCAAGGGACTAGCGGGAACACAGATACGCAGTATTTT
d_call: NA; clone_size: NA; j_call: TRBJ1-5; v_call: TRBV7-6; cdr3_aa: CASSLEDSPNQPQHF; cdr3_nt: TGTGCCAGCAGCTTAGAGGACAGCCCCAATCAGCCCCAGCATTTT
d_call: TRBD2; clone_size: few; j_call: TRBJ2-3; v_call: TRBV7-8; cdr3_aa: CASTLSPPPGLAVKDTQYF; cdr3_nt: TGTGCCAGCACCCTTAGCCCCCCCCCGGGACTAGCGGTAAAGGATACGCAGTATTTT
d_call: NA; clone_size: few; j_call: TRBJ2-3; v_call: TRBV30; cdr3_aa: CAWSVDSRAANTDTQYF; cdr3_nt: TGTGCCTGGAGTGTCGATTCCAGGGCGGCCAACACAGATACGCAGTATTTT
d_call: TRBD1; clone_size: NA; j_call: TRBJ2-6; v_call: TRBV30; cdr3_aa: CAWRGGTGTSGANVLTF; cdr3_nt: TGTGCCTGGAGGGGGGGGACAGGGACCTCTGGGGCCAACGTCCTGACTTTC
d_call: NA; clone_size: few; j_call: TRBJ1-4; v_call: TRBV20-1; cdr3_aa: CSASLGLRGTNEKLFF; cdr3_nt: TGCAGTGCTAGCCTAGGACTTCGGGGTACTAATGAAAAACTGTTTTTT
d_call: TRBD2; clone_size: few; j_call: TRBJ2-1; v_call: TRBV7-2; cdr3_aa: CASSLEEASGKVEQFF; cdr3_nt: TGTGCCAGCAGCTTAGAGGAGGCTAGCGGGAAGGTTGAGCAGTTCTTC
d_call: TRBD1; clone_size: many; j_call: TRBJ1-6; v_call: TRBV6-1; cdr3_aa: CASRGTEYNSPLHF; cdr3_nt: TGTGCCAGCAGGGGGACAGAATATAATTCACCCCTCCACTTT
d_call: NA; clone_size: NA; j_call: TRBJ2-2; v_call: TRBV5-6; cdr3_aa: CASSLESGRTGELFF; cdr3_nt: TGTGCCAGCAGCTTGGAGAGTGGGAGGACCGGGGAGCTGTTTTTT
d_call: TRBD2; clone_size: few; j_call: TRBJ2-7; v_call: TRBV4-2; cdr3_aa: CASSQPGTSTYEQYF; cdr3_nt: TGTGCCAGCAGCCAACCCGGGACTAGCACCTACGAGCAGTACTTC
d_call: NA; clone_size: many; j_call: TRBJ2-3; v_call: TRBV20-1; cdr3_aa: CSARGSRLDPGDTQYF; cdr3_nt: TGCAGTGCTAGAGGGTCTCGACTGGATCCAGGAGATACGCAGTATTTT
d_call: TRBD1; clone_size: many; j_call: TRBJ2-1; v_call: TRBV20-1; cdr3_aa: CSARIPRDRGLQQFF; cdr3_nt: TGCAGTGCTAGAATCCCGAGGGACAGGGGTTTGCAGCAGTTCTTC